A selection of T cell receptor beta chains follows, all from one sample in a study of T cells in Graves' hyperthyroidism and ophthalmopathy. TCRdb re-analysed the multiplex PCR reads in MiXCR, keeping a single row per CDR3 protein. In the table there are about 640,000 distinct CDR3 sequences, under 25% of which are singletons. Sequencing was performed on blood. These receptors were collected from a man between 25 and 39 years old with Graves' ophthalmopathy. Each CDR3 is given with its conserved first and last residue. The order of the fields is J gene, clone size, D gene, V gene, CDR3 protein, CDR3 DNA. D genes are given only for firm matches. Only some rows state a clone size, as once, few, many or a class for expanded clones.

TRBJ1-6 | few | NA | TRBV11-2 | CASSLRPYNSPLHF | TGTGCCAGCAGCTTAAGACCTTATAATTCACCCCTCCACTTT
TRBJ1-5 | few | TRBD1 | TRBV30 | CAWSAQGARNQPQHF | TGTGCCTGGAGCGCACAGGGGGCTCGCAATCAGCCCCAGCATTTT
TRBJ2-1 | NA | TRBD1 | TRBV6-4 | CASSRSGTANNEQFF | TGTGCCAGCAGTAGATCCGGGACAGCTAACAATGAGCAGTTCTTC
TRBJ2-1 | many | TRBD2 | TRBV5-1 | CASSLQGGRQTDEQFF | TGCGCCAGCAGCTTGCAGGGCGGGAGGCAGACGGATGAGCAGTTCTTC
TRBJ1-2 | many | TRBD1 | TRBV11-2 | CASSVTGKDYGYTF | TGTGCCAGCAGCGTGACAGGGAAGGACTATGGCTACACCTTC
TRBJ2-1 | few | TRBD2 | TRBV19 | CASRGLAGYRNNEQFF | TGTGCCAGTAGGGGGCTAGCGGGGTACCGCAACAATGAGCAGTTCTTC
TRBJ2-2 | NA | NA | TRBV2 | CASSTDVGTGELFF | TGTGCCAGCAGTACGGACGTGGGAACCGGGGAGCTGTTTTTT
TRBJ1-2 | many | NA | TRBV30 | CAWSGTRTQYGYTF | TGTGCCTGGAGTGGTACCCGGACGCAATATGGCTACACCTTC
TRBJ2-7 | NA | TRBD1 | TRBV20-1 | CSAAGTGGYTYEQYF | TGCAGTGCAGCCGGGACAGGGGGCTACACCTACGAGCAGTACTTC
TRBJ1-4 | NA | NA | TRBV30 | CAWNRDLNEKLFF | TGTGCCTGGAACCGGGACCTTAATGAAAAACTGTTTTTT
TRBJ1-5 | once | NA | TRBV19 | CASSRRYNQPQHF | TGTGCCAGTAGTCGGCGGTACAATCAGCCCCAGCATTTT
TRBJ1-6 | few | NA | TRBV19 | CASSIRQINSPLHF | TGTGCCAGTAGTATCCGCCAGATTAATTCACCCCTCCACTTT
TRBJ2-3 | NA | TRBD2 | TRBV3-1 | CASSQGGLGLAGDTQYF | TGTGCCAGCAGCCAGGGGGGATTGGGACTAGCGGGAGATACGCAGTATTTT
TRBJ1-6 | NA | TRBD1 | TRBV4-2 | CASSQERGQGDSPLHF | TGTGCCAGCAGCCAAGAGAGGGGCCAGGGGGATTCACCCCTCCACTTT